This TCR beta chain originates from a study of T cells in Graves' hyperthyroidism and ophthalmopathy. Looking at the study overall: Initial diagnosis, before any treatment, was when peripheral blood was collected. Regarding the study as a whole: Median prediction lead before ophthalmopathy onset was around 6.9 months with the model.

Template material for amplifying TCR beta CDR3 regions consisted of RNA transcripts. RT-PCR in the first round (using the HTBI primer set) targeted the TCR CDR3. One entry per CDR3 protein, called by TCRdb with MiXCR from the multiplex PCR reads. The data contain some 600,000 distinct CDR3 sequences, more than 11% of them singletons. Germline lookup yields CDR1 LGHNA and CDR2 YNFKEQ. J lost 0 bases, V lost 2 bases, and 2 bases had no gene match. CDR3 length: 15 residues. Comment on this clonotype: The antigen is unknown.

In patients aged 18 to 65, hyperthyroidism was newly diagnosed, with duration under 2 months. It was roughly 10 ml of fresh peripheral blood that supplied the PBMCs. This receptor was obtained from a woman aged 25 to 39 with Graves' hyperthyroidism that later progressed to Graves' ophthalmopathy. Input material: blood. This chain connects TRBV4-2 to TRBJ2-3; 7 nucleotides align to TRBD1. The CDR3 here is CASSQWTGSTDTQYF. CDR3 nucleotide sequence: TGTGCCAGCAGCCAATGGACAGGTAGCACAGATACGCAGTATTTT.